This T cell receptor beta chain was obtained from a study of regulatory T cells in long-lasting Graves disease. This clonotype came up a few times. CDR3 regions were amplified by Arm-PCR using iRepertoire HTBI primers to build TCR beta libraries. TCRdb itself ran the multiplex PCR reads through MiXCR, one entry per CDR3 protein. The sample includes 430,000 or so distinct CDR3 sequences, about 21% of them seen just once. Specified time point: persistent/refractory GD, antithyroid drugs over 5 years with positive TRAb. PBMCs were the source of the RNA used for TCR sequencing. The patient group derived from an endocrinology department in Xi'an, China. Germline V lookup: CDR1 SEHNR, CDR2 FQNEAQ (reference sequence). The CDR3 totals 14 residues. The V segment lost 8 bases and the J segment 3 bases; nucleotides outside the gene matches: 10.

This TCR was recovered from a female donor with Graves disease. The sample consisted of peripheral blood mononuclear cells (PBMCs), taken when the disease was refractory, from a patient treated with antithyroid drugs. J is TRBJ2-7 and V is TRBV7-9; 7 nucleotides align to TRBD2. The chain's CDR3 is CASSLRAGFYEQYF. The CDR3 nucleotides are TGTGCCAGCTCTCTTAGAGCGGGATTCTACGAGCAGTACTTC.